Following are 5 T cell receptor beta chains from one sample sequenced in a study of human T cells and chemical hapten exposure. TCRdb re-called the RACE reads through MiXCR, storing one row per CDR3 protein. Of 80,000 to 95,000 distinct CDR3 sequences detected, 11% appear once; the ten largest clones hold roughly 1.5%. Time point in this sample: patch test 2, 6 weeks after DPC sensitization. Noted treatment: therapeutic diphenylcyclopropenone sensitization with weekly scalp DPC. This sample comprised whole blood, obtained in connection with sensitization to the hapten diphenylcyclopropenone (DPC). The receptors were gathered from a man younger than 35 with alopecia areata. Some clones in this sample may be carry-over from other donors' samples.

This clonotype was recorded a few times. The chain links TRBV7-6 to TRBJ1-3; D gene ambiguous. The V and J ends lost 5 bases and 0 bases respectively, with 11 bases between them. There are 15 residues in the CDR3. Germline V CDR1 and CDR2: SGHVS, FNYEAQ. This CDR3 reads CASSNVDDSGNTIYF. As DNA, the CDR3 is TGTGCCAGCAGCAACGTTGATGACTCTGGAAACACCATATATTTT. Variable domain in full (rest from reference TRBV7-6 and TRBJ1-3): GAGVSQSPRYKVTKRGQDVALRCDPISGHVSLYWYRQALGQGPEFLTYFNYEAQQDKSGLPNDRFSAERPEGSISTLTIQRTEQRDSAMYRCASSNVDDSGNTIYFGEGSWLTVV.

At least ten counts were recorded for this clonotype. The chain couples TRBV18 to TRBJ1-3, with D maybe TRBD1 (5 bases). The germline V gene has CDR1 KGHSH and CDR2 LQKENI. This CDR3 is 13 amino acids long. The ends were cut back, 6 bases at V and 1 base at J, with 7 bases in the middle. CDR3 amino acids: CASSRGSGNTIYF. CDR3 bases: TGTGCCAGCTCTAGGGGTTCTGGAAACACCATATATTTT.

This clonotype was found many times. The chain joins TRBV29-1 to TRBJ2-5; D is unresolved. The ends were cut back, 3 bases at V and 4 bases at J, with 9 bases in the middle. CDR1 and CDR2 from the germline V gene are SQVTM and ANQGSEA. The CDR3 is 12 residues long. CDR3 nucleotide sequence: TGCAGCGTTGAGTGGGTAGGAGAGACCCAGTACTTC. It yields the protein CSVEWVGETQYF.

V usage is TRBV6-1 and J usage is TRBJ2-7, with TRBD1 matching over 7 bases. Germline V gene data show CDR1 as MNHNS and CDR2 as SASEGT. The trim removed 6 bases at V and 2 bases at J, leaving 4 bases unmatched. The CDR3 has 13 amino acids. CDR3 residues: CASRRTGPYEQYV. The DNA of the CDR3 is TGTGCCAGCAGGAGGACAGGTCCCTACGAGCAGTACGTC.

There are many counts of this clonotype. This chain joins TRBV29-1 and TRBJ2-7; TRBD1 matches 7 bases. CDR3 length: 13 residues. Germline lookup yields CDR1 SQVTM and CDR2 ANQGSEA. The V gene end was trimmed by 7 bases and the J gene end by 0 bases; junction bases not matched to a gene: 6. CDR3 coding DNA: TGCAGCGCACGGGGACAGAGCTCCTACGAGCAGTACTTC. It codes for CSARGQSSYEQYF.